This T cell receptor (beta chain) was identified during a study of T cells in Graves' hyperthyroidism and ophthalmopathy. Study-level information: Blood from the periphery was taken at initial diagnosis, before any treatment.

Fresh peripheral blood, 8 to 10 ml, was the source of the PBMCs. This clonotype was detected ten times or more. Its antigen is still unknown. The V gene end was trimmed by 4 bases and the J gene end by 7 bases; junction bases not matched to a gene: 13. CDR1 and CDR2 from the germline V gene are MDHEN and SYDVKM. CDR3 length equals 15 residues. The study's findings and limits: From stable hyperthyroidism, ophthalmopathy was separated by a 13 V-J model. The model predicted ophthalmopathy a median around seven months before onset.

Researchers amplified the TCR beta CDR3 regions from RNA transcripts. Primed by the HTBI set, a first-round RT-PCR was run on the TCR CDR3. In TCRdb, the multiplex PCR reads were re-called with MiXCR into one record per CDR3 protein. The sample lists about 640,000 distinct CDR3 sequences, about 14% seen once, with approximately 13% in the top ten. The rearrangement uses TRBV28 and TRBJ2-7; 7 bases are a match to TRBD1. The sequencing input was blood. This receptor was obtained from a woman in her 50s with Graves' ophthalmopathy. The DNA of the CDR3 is TGTGCCAGCAGTTCCAAGGGGGCTAAGTTCGGGGAGCAGTACTTC. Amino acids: CASSSKGAKFGEQYF.